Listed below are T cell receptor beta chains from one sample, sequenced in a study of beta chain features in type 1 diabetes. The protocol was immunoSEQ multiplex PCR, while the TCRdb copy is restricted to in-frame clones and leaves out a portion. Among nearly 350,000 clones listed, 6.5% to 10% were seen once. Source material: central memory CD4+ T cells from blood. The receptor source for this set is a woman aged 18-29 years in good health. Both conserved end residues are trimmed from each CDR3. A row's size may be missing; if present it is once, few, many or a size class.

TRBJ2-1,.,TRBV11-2,ASVGSGNYNEQF
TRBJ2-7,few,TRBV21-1,ARITGSYEQY
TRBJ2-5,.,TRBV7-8,ASSGQVGQETQY
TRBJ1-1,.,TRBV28,ASTARWKTEAF
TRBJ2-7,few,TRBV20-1,SARSQYEQY
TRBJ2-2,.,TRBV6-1,ASTSRNTGELF
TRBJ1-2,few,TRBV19,AISPQGNYGYT
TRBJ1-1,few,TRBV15,ATSPGLATEAF
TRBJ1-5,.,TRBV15,ATSKGQNNQPQH
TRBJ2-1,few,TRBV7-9,ASSPGSRSSNNEQF
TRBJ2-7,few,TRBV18,ASSLHSPGQGGNEQY
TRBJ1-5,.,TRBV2,ASSVGGFSNQPQH
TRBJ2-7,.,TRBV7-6,ASSLGQGLYEQY
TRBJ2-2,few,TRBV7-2,ASRQDQGTGELF
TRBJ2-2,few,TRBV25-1,ASSDMGTNTGELF
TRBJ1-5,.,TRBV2,ASSEGGGHQPQH
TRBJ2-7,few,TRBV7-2,ASSVGGRAYEQY
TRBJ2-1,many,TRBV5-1,ASSLGTDYNEQF
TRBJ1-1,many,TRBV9,ASSGGEGALSTEAF
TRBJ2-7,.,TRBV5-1,ASSLGGQGPEQY
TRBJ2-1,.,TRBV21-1,ASSKSHEQF
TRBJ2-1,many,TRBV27,ASRRMSAGEAKQF
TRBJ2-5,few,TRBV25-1,ASSSGTGPMDQETQY
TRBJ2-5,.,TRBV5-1,ASSLGDSQVETQY
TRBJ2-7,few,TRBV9,ASSPLGQSSYEQY
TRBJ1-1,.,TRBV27,ASSARPTGVATEAF
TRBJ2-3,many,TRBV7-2,ASSLILGQGAVTQY
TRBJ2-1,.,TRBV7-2,ASSLVDRNNEQF
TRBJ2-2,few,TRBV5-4,ASSDNRVNTGELF
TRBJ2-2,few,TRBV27,ASSFISGRAGELF
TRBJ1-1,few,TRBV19,ASSGGYRDFYTEAF
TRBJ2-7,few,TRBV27,ASSGAKLAGGYEQY
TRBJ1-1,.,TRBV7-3,ASSLRQNTEAF
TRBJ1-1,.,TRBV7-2,ASSLGKANTEAF
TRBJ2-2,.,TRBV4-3,ASTHGQGTGELF
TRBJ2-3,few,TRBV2,ASSPPGTDTQY
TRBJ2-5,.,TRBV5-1,ASSFDPYQETQY
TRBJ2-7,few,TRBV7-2,ASSLTSGSIYEQY
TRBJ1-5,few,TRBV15,ATSRANTGFNQPQH
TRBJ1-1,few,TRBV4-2,ASSQGRTYTEAF
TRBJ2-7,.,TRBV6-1,ASSEAPGQSYEQY
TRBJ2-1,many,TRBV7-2,ASRRTSGSTNEQF
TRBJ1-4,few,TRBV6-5,ASSTANEKLF
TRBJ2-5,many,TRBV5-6,ASSLRGGLETQY
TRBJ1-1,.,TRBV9,ASSPHRDMNTEAF
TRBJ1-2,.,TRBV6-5,ASSYSGSQGNYGYT
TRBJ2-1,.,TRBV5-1,ASSLGQGALNEQF
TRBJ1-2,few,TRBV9,ASSVDPQTGSGYT
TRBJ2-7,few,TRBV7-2,ASSDQGTSYEQY
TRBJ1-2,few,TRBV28,ASSPFNYGYT
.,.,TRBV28,ASSLNYEQY
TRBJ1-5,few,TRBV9,ASSVRADQPQH
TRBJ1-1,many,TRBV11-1,ASSLDQRFEAF
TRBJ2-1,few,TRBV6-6,ASTKTRDNEQF
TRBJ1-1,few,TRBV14,ASSPGQGYKMNTEAF
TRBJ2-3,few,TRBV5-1,ASSPGTSGRTPQY
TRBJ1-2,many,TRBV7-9,ASSRDRDGYT
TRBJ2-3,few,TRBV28,ASSPAGEGFGTDTQY
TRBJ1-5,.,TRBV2,ASHTVPNQPQH
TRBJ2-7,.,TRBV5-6,ASSLDLQVTEQY